Listed here are 21 T cell receptor beta chains from one sample, sequenced in a study of cytotoxic CD8 clonotypes in ibrutinib-treated CLL. Sequenced by immunoSEQ multiplex PCR; TCRdb stores in-frame clones only, minus some. The sample lists 50,000 or so clones, around 78% occurring once. The sample consisted of PBMCs, taken after 24 months of ibrutinib treatment. These receptors all stem from a human donor with chronic lymphocytic leukemia.

V gene TRBV30 combines with J gene TRBJ2-5; 10 positions match TRBD2. This CDR3 has 15 residues. Germline loops: CDR1 GTSNPN, CDR2 SVGIG (reference sequence). The V gene end was trimmed by 0 bases and the J gene end by 4 bases; junction bases not matched to a gene: 5. The DNA for the CDR3 is TGTGCCTGGAGTGTCACTAGCGGGATGGTAGAGACCCAGTACTTC. It yields the protein CAWSVTSGMVETQYF.

The table lists this clone with a few counts. The genes are TRBV4-2 and TRBJ1-2, with D perhaps TRBD1 (5 bases). The V gene's germline CDR1 is LGHNA and CDR2 YNFKEQ. This CDR3 is 17 amino acids long. V lost 0 bases and J 1 base, leaving 15 bases between the germline ends. The CDR3 protein is CASSQDPGDLVNYGYTF. The CDR3 nucleotides are TGTGCCAGCAGCCAAGATCCTGGGGACCTAGTTAACTATGGCTACACCTTC.

J is TRBJ1-2 and V is TRBV7-2; D not certain. The V and J ends lost 1 base and 8 bases respectively, with 11 bases between them. Germline lookup yields CDR1 SGHTA and CDR2 FQGNSA. CDR3 length equals 13 residues. CDR3 region: CASSLERWAGYTF. The DNA for the CDR3 is TGTGCCAGCAGCTTAGAACGTTGGGCGGGCTACACCTTC.

The chain couples TRBV10-1 to TRBJ2-3, with 9 positions matching TRBD2. Germline V gene lookup returns CDR1 WNHNN and CDR2 SYGVQD (reference sequence). The CDR3 sequence is 17 residues long. With V trimmed by 4 bases and J by 6 bases, 14 bases remained unmatched. This CDR3 reads CASSAARLAGYGDTQYF. CDR3 bases: TGCGCCAGCAGTGCGGCCAGGCTAGCGGGATATGGGGATACGCAGTATTTT.

The rearrangement uses TRBV29-1 and TRBJ2-1; no definite D call. V was pared by 2 bases and J by 2 bases, with 16 bases between. The CDR3 loop spans 16 amino acids. Germline V gene sequence: CDR1 SQVTM, CDR2 ANQGSEA. CDR3 nucleotides: TGCAGCGTTGAATTCATGGGCCGACCCACCTACAATGAGCAGTTCTTC. Its translation: CSVEFMGRPTYNEQFF.

The chain has TRBV27 and TRBJ2-3, with TRBD2 identical over 9 bases. Per germline, CDR1 MNHEY and CDR2 SMNVEV (reference sequence). The ends lost 5 bases at V and 6 bases at J; junction bases unmatched: 12. CDR3 length: 16 amino acids. CDR3 residues: CASSTNLAGRADTQYF. CDR3 in DNA: TGTGCCAGCAGTACCAATCTAGCGGGACGAGCCGATACGCAGTATTTT.

This clone showed up just once. The rearrangement joins TRBV10-1 to TRBJ1-3; D uncertain. The CDR3 length is 15 residues. Per germline, CDR1 WNHNN and CDR2 SYGVQD (reference sequence). V lost 3 bases and J lost 0, with 9 bases in between. CDR3 sequence reads: CASSDGPYSGNTIYF. For the CDR3, the DNA is TGCGCCAGCAGTGATGGGCCGTACTCTGGAAACACCATATATTTT.

This clone is medium-sized (0.01 to 0.1%) within its sample. This rearrangement joins TRBV11-2 to TRBJ1-2, with D unclear. The CDR3 is made up of 16 amino acids. Germline-derived CDR1 and CDR2 are SGHAT and FQNNGV. V was cut by 2 bases and J by 6 bases, with 19 bases left in between. The CDR3 sequence: CASSLLAGPYSDGYTF. The DNA for the CDR3 is TGTGCCAGCAGCTTACTAGCAGGTCCGTACTCAGATGGCTACACCTTC.

This sequence joins TRBV12-5 and TRBJ1-2; 8 bases match TRBD1. The CDR3 is 15 amino acids. Germline CDR1 reads LGHNT; CDR2 reads FRNRAP. V was pared by 1 base and J by 8 bases, with 9 bases of the junction left unmatched. CDR3 DNA sequence: TGTGCTAGTGGTTTGGGCGGGACAGGAGTGGGGGGCTACACCTTC. Residues: CASGLGGTGVGGYTF.

The chain combines TRBV11-3 with TRBJ2-2; D is uncertain. Deletions cut 5 bases from V and 0 bases from J, with 7 bases between. Germline CDR1 SGHNT, CDR2 YENEEA. CDR3 length: 14 amino acids. CDR3 nucleotide sequence: TGTGCCAGCAGCCGTACAACGAACACCGGGGAGCTGTTTTTT. Its translation is CASSRTTNTGELFF.

CDR3 region: CASSQMTGTYEQYF. DNA of the CDR3: TGCGCCAGCAGCCAGATGACGGGAACCTACGAGCAGTACTTC. The chain recombines TRBV5-1 with TRBJ2-7, with TRBD2 as a possible D gene (5 bases). The CDR3 has 14 residues. Germline V gene lookup returns CDR1 SGHRS and CDR2 YFSETQ. Trimming pared 4 bases from V and 2 bases from J, leaving 13 bases between.

This clone has just one count. The rearrangement joins TRBV5-1 to TRBJ1-4; D not resolved. Trimming removed 4 bases at V and 7 bases at J, with 20 bases between. Looked up from germline, CDR1 is SGHRS and CDR2 is YFSETQ. The CDR3 is 16 amino acids. The CDR3 region is CASSDPRFRAGEKLFF. The CDR3 DNA sequence: TGCGCCAGCAGCGACCCCCGGTTTCGGGCGGGTGAAAAACTGTTTTTT.

The genes are TRBV28 and TRBJ2-1; TRBD2 matches 9 bases. The V and J ends lost 7 bases and 0 bases, in that order; junction bases with no gene match: 10. The CDR3 consists of 17 residues. CDR1 is MDHEN and CDR2 is SYDVKM in the germline V gene. CDR3 sequence (DNA): TGTGCCAGCACTACTAGCGGGTTGCCCAGCTCCTACAATGAGCAGTTCTTC. It encodes CASTTSGLPSSYNEQFF.

The chain recombines TRBV7-2 with TRBJ2-3; 10 nucleotides align to TRBD1. Germline CDR1 SGHTA, CDR2 FQGNSA. V trimming: 5 bases; J trimming: 1 base; junction bases outside the gene matches: 3. This CDR3 spans 15 amino acids. CDR3 in amino acids: CASSAGTGGTDTQYF. As DNA, the CDR3 is TGTGCCAGCAGCGCCGGGACAGGGGGCACAGATACGCAGTATTTT. The full variable domain, with the rest looked up from reference TRBV7-2 and TRBJ2-3, is GAGVSQSPSNKVTEKGKDVELRCDPISGHTALYWYRQSLGQGLEFLIYFQGNSAPDKSGLPSDRFSAERTGGSVSTLTIQRTQQEDSAVYLCASSAGTGGTDTQYFGPGTRLTVL.

The J gene is TRBJ2-6, the V gene TRBV30, with D possibly being TRBD1 (6 bases). Trimming removed 4 bases from V and 4 bases from J, with 14 bases in between. Germline CDR1 is GTSNPN and CDR2 is SVGIG (reference sequence). The CDR3 runs 15 residues. The CDR3 sequence is CAWTNTGTGANVLTF. CDR3 DNA: TGTGCCTGGACTAATACAGGGACCGGGGCCAACGTCCTGACTTTC.

This clone was found once. V gene TRBV27 combines with J gene TRBJ2-7, with D perhaps matching TRBD1 (5 bases). CDR1 is MNHEY and CDR2 is SMNVEV in the germline V gene (reference sequence). The ends were cut back, 3 bases at V and 0 bases at J, with 9 bases in the middle. The CDR3 contains 14 residues. The CDR3 sequence is CASSFQGPSYEQYF. The CDR3 DNA sequence: TGTGCCAGCAGTTTCCAGGGCCCCTCCTACGAGCAGTACTTC.

The chain carries TRBV7-9 and TRBJ2-7, with a possible D match to TRBD1 (6 bases). V lost 4 bases and J lost 2, with 18 bases in between. This CDR3 spans 16 amino acids. Germline CDR1 SEHNR, CDR2 FQNEAQ (reference sequence). The CDR3 spells CASSSTDRSIPYEQYF. CDR3 nucleotide sequence: TGTGCCAGCAGCTCTACGGACAGATCAATCCCCTACGAGCAGTACTTC.

Concerning this clone itself: This sample also contains other DNA sequences that code for the same CDR3. V usage is TRBV19 and J usage is TRBJ2-3; D gene unclear. Germline V gives CDR1 LNHDA, CDR2 SQIVND (reference sequence). Trimming shortened V by 5 bases and J by 6 bases, and 6 bases separated the two germline ends. The CDR3 spans 11 residues. The CDR3 loop is CASSFSDTQYF. The DNA for the CDR3 is TGTGCCAGTAGTTTTTCCGATACGCAGTATTTT.

This chain links TRBV18 with TRBJ1-4, with TRBD1 as a possible D gene (5 bases). This CDR3 is 15 amino acids long. Germline assignment: CDR1 KGHSH and CDR2 LQKENI. Trimming took off 1 base at V and 5 bases at J, with 11 bases between the two ends. The CDR3 sequence: CASSPQSGSNEKLFF. The CDR3 nucleotides are TGTGCCAGCTCACCACAATCAGGGTCCAATGAAAAACTGTTTTTT.

The gene calls are TRBV27 and TRBJ2-1; 10 bases align to TRBD2. The J segment lost 12 bases and the V segment lost 5 bases, leaving 13 bases of the junction unmatched. The CDR3 spans 15 residues. Germline CDR1 is MNHEY and CDR2 is SMNVEV (reference sequence). CDR3 bases: TGTGCCAGCAGTCCCGCCCCAGCGGGAGGGCCCGGGCAGTTCTTC. As protein: CASSPAPAGGPGQFF.

The chain uses TRBV5-6 and TRBJ2-7; 10 positions agree with TRBD2. The CDR3 spans 15 residues. Germline lookup yields CDR1 SGHDT and CDR2 YYEEEE. Unmatched junction bases numbered 8, after V lost 6 bases and J lost 2 bases. In DNA form, the CDR3 reads TGTGCCAGCATCAAAACCGGGACTAGCGCCTACGAGCAGTACTTC. This encodes CASIKTGTSAYEQYF.